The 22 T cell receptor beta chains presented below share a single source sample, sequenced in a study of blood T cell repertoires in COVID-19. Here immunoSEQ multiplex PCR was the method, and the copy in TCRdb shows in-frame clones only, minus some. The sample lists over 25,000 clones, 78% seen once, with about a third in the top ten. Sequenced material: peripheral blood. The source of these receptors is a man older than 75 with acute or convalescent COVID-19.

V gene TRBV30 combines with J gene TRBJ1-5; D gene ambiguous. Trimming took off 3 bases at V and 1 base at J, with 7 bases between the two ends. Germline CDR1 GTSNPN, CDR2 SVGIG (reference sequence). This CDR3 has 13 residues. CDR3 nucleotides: TGTGCCTGGAGATCCGGGAGCAATCAGCCCCAGCATTTT. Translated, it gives CAWRSGSNQPQHF.

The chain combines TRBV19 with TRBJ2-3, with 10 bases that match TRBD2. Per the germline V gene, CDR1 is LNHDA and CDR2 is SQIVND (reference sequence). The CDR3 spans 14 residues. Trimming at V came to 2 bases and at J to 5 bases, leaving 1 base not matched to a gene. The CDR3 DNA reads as TGTGCCAGTAGTATATTAGCGGGGGGAGATACGCAGTATTTT. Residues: CASSILAGGDTQYF.

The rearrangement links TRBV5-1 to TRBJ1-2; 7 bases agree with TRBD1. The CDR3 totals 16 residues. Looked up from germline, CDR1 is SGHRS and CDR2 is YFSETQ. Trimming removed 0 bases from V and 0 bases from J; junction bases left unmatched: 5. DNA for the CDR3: TGCGCCAGCAGCTTGGCCGGGACAGAATCTAACTATGGCTACACCTTC. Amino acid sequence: CASSLAGTESNYGYTF.

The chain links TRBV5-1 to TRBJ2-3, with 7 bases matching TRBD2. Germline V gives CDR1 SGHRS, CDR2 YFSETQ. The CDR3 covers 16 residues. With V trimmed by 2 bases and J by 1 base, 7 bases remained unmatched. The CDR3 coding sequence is TGCGCCAGCAGCTTAGGAGCGGGAATACGCACAGATACGCAGTATTTT. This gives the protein CASSLGAGIRTDTQYF. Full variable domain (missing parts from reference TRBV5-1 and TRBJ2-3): KAGVTQTPRYLIKTRGQQVTLSCSPISGHRSVSWYQQTPGQGLQFLFEYFSETQRNKGNFPGRFSGRQFSNSRSEMNVSTLELGDSALYLCASSLGAGIRTDTQYFGPGTRLTVL.

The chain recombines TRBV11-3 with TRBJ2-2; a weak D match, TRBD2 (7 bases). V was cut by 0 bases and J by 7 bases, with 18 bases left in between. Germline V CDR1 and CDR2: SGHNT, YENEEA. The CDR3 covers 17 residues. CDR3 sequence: CASSLEVESGEGGELFF. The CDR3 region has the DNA TGTGCCAGCAGCTTAGAGGTGGAGTCAGGGGAGGGCGGGGAGCTGTTTTTT. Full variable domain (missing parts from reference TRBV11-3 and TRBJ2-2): EAGVVQSPRYKIIEKKQPVAFWCNPISGHNTLYWYLQNLGQGPELLIRYENEEAVDDSQLPKDRFSAERLKGVDSTLKIQPAELGDSAVYLCASSLEVESGEGGELFFGEGSRLTVL.

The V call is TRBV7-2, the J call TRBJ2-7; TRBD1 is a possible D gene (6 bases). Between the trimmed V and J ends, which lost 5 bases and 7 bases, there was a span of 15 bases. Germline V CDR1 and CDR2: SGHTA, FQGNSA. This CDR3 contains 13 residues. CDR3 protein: CASSVSQGREQYF. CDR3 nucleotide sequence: TGTGCCAGCAGCGTCTCACAGGGCCGGGAGCAGTACTTC.

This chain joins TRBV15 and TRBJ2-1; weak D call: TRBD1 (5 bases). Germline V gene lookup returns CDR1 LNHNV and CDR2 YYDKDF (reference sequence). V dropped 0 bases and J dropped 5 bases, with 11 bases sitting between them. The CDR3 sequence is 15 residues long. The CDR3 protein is CATSRDLTGDNEQFF. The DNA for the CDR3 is TGTGCCACCAGCAGAGATCTCACAGGAGACAATGAGCAGTTCTTC.

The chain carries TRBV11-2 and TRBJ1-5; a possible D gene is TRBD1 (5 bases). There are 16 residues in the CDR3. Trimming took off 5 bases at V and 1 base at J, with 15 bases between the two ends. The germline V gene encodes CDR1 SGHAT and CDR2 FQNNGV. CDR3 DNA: TGTGCCAGCAGCGAGAAGGGACTTTCCAGCAATCAGCCCCAGCATTTT. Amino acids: CASSEKGLSSNQPQHF.

The CDR3 nucleotides are TGTGCCAGCAGCCCAAGAGGAGCAACTAATGAAAAACTGTTTTTT. It yields the protein CASSPRGATNEKLFF. The rearrangement links TRBV7-9 to TRBJ1-4; D is uncertain. CDR1 and CDR2 from the germline V gene are SEHNR and FQNEAQ (reference sequence). Trimming left V 5 bases short and J 0 bases short, with 10 bases between. The CDR3 consists of 15 residues.

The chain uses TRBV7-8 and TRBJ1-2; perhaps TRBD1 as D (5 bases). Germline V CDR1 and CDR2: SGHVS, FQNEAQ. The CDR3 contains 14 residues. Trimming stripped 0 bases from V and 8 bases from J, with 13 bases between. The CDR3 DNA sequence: TGTGCCAGCAGCTTAGCGGGGCAGGGTAACGGCTACACCTTC. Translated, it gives CASSLAGQGNGYTF.

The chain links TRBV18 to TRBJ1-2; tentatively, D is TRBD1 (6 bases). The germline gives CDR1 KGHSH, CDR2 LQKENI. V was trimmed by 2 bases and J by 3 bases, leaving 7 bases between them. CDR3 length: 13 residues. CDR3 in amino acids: CASSPKGDYGYTF. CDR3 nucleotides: TGTGCCAGCTCACCAAAGGGGGACTATGGCTACACCTTC.

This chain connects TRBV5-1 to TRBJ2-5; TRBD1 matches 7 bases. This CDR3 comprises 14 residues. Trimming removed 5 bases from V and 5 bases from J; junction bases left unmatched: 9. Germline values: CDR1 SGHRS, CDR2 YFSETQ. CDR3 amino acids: CASSRDRVVETQYF. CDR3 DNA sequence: TGCGCCAGCAGTAGAGACAGGGTGGTCGAGACCCAGTACTTC.

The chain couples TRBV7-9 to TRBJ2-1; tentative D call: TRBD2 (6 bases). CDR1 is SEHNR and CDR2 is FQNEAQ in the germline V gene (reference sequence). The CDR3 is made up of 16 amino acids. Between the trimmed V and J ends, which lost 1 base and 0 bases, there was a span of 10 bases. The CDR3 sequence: CASSLEGGNSYNEQFF. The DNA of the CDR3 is TGTGCCAGCAGCTTAGAGGGCGGGAACTCCTACAATGAGCAGTTCTTC. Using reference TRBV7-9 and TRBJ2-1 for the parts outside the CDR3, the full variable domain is DTGVSQNPRHKITKRGQNVTFRCDPISEHNRLYWYRQTLGQGPEFLTYFQNEAQLEKSRLLSDRFSAERPKGSFSTLEIQRTEQGDSAMYLCASSLEGGNSYNEQFFGPGTRLTVL.

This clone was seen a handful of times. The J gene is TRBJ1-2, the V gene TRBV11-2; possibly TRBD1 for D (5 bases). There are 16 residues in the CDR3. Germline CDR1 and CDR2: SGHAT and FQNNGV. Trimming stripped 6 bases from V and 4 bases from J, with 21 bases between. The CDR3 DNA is TGTGCCAGCAGACCAATCCCCGGGTACAGGCTCTATGGCTACACCTTC. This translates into CASRPIPGYRLYGYTF.

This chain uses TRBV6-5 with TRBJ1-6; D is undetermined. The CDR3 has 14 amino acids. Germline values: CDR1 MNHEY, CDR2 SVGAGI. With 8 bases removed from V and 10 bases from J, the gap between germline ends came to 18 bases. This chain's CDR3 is CASGEEMGRSPLHF. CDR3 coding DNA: TGTGCCAGCGGGGAGGAGATGGGGAGGTCACCCCTCCACTTT.

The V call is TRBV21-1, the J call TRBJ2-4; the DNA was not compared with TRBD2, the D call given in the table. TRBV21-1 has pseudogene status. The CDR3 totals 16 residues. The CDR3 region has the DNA TGTGCCAGCAGCAAAGGGAGAGAGGAGGCGGAAAACATTCAGTACTTC. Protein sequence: CASSKGREEAENIQYF.

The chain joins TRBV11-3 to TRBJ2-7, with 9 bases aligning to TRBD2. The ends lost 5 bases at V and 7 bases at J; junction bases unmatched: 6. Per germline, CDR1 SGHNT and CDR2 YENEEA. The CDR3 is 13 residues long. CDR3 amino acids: CASSPAGGREQYF. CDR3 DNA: TGTGCCAGCAGCCCTGCGGGGGGGCGGGAGCAGTACTTC.

The chain's CDR3 is CASSLSGQPQETQYF. In nucleotides, the CDR3 is TGCGCCAGCAGCTTGTCGGGACAGCCCCAAGAGACCCAGTACTTC. The rearrangement uses TRBV5-1 and TRBJ2-5; 7 nucleotides line up with TRBD1. J was trimmed by 1 base and V by 1 base; bases with no gene match: 4. Per germline, CDR1 SGHRS and CDR2 YFSETQ. This CDR3 is built from 15 residues.

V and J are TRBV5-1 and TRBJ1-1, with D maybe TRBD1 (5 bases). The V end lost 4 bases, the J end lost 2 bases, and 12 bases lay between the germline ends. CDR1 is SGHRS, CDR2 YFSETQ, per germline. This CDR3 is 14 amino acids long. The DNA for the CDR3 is TGCGCCAGCAGCCTTCAGGGATCCAACACTGAAGCTTTCTTT. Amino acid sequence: CASSLQGSNTEAFF.

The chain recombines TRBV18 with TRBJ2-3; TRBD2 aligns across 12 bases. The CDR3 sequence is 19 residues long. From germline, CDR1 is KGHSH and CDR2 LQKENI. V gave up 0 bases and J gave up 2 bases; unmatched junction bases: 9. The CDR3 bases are TGTGCCAGCTCACCACCACTACTAGCGGGGGGCAGAGACACAGATACGCAGTATTTT. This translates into CASSPPLLAGGRDTDTQYF.

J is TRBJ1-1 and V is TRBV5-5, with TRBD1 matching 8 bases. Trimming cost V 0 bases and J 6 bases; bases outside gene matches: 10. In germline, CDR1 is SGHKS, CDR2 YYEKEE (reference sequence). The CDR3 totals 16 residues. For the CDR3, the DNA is TGTGCCAGCAGCTTGGGATCCGGGACAGGAGGGGCTGAAGCTTTCTTT. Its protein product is CASSLGSGTGGAEAFF.

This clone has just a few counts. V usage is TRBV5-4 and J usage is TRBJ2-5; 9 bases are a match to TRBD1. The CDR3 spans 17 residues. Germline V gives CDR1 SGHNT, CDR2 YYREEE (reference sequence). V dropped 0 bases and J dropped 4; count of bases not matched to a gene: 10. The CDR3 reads CASSLAVTGGLGETQYF. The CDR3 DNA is TGTGCCAGCAGCTTGGCCGTGACAGGGGGTTTGGGAGAGACCCAGTACTTC.